This is a list of T cell receptor beta chains from one sample in a study of T cells after yellow fever vaccination. TCRdb re-analysed the 5' RACE reads in MiXCR, keeping a single row per CDR3 protein. Of approximately 93,000 distinct CDR3 sequences in the sample, about 6% were seen once. The sequencing here drew on CD8+ T cells sorted from PBMCs, taken 10 days after the yellow fever booster vaccination. These receptors were collected from a man between 18 and 35 years old who received the YFV17D yellow fever vaccine. The CDR3 runs from the conserved cysteine through the conserved F or W.

V,CDR3
TRBV11-2,CASSPTTSGHNEQFF
TRBV6-5,CASSPHKNTEAFF
TRBV9,CASSTSSYNSPLHF
TRBV13,CASSGGRETQYF
TRBV6-5,CASSWDNENYGYTF
TRBV7-9,CASSAYQAGTGYGYTF
TRBV27,CASSLHGTNQPQHF
TRBV27,CASSERPQGYEQYF
TRBV20-1,CSPRGGYDATEAFF
TRBV7-9,CASSQGQTEAFF
TRBV5-1,CASSAHRGTYEQYF
TRBV3-1,CASSQAGQGAVNYGYTF
TRBV12-5,CASGPLAGAYNEQFF